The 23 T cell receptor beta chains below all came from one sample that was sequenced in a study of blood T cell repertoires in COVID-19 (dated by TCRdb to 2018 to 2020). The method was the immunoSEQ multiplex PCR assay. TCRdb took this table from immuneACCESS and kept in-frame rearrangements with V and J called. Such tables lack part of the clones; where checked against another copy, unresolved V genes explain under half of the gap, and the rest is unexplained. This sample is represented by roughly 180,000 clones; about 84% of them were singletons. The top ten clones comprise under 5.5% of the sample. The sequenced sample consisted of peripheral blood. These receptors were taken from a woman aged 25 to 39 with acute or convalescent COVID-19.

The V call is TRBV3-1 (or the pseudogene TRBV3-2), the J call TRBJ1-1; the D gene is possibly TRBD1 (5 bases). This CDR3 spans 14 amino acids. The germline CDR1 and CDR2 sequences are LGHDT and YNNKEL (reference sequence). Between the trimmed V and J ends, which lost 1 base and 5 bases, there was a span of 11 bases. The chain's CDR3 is CASSQARGGTEAFF. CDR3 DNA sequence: TGTGCCAGCAGCCAAGCTCGGGGGGGAACTGAAGCTTTCTTT.

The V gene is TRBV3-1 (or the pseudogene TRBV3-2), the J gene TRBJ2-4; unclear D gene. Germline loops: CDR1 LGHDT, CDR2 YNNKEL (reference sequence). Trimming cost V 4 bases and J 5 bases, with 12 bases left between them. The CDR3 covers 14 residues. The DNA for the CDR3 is TGTGCCAGCAGCCGCCAATCCATAGAAAACATTCAGTACTTC. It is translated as CASSRQSIENIQYF.

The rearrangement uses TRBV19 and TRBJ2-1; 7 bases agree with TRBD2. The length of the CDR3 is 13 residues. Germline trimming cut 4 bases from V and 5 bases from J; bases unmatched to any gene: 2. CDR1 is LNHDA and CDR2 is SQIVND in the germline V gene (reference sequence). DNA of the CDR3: TGTGCCAGTAGTAGCGGGGGAGACAATGAGCAGTTCTTC. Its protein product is CASSSGGDNEQFF.

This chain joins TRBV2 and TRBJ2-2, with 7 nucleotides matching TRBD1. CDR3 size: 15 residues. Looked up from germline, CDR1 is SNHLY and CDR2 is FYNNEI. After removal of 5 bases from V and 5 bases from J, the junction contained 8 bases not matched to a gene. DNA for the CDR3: TGTGCCAGCAGTTCTGACAGGGTAGGGACCGGGGAGCTGTTTTTT. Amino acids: CASSSDRVGTGELFF. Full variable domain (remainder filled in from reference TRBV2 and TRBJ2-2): EPEVTQTPSHQVTQMGQEVILRCVPISNHLYFYWYRQILGQKVEFLVSFYNNEISEKSEIFDDQFSVERPDGSNFTLKIRSTKLEDSAMYFCASSSDRVGTGELFFGEGSRLTVL.

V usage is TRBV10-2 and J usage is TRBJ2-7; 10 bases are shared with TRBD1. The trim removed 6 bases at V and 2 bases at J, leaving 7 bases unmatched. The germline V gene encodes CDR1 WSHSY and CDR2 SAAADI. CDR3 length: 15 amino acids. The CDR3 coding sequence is TGCGCCAGCAGCGCGACAGGGGGCGGGGCCTACGAGCAGTACTTC. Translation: CASSATGGGAYEQYF.

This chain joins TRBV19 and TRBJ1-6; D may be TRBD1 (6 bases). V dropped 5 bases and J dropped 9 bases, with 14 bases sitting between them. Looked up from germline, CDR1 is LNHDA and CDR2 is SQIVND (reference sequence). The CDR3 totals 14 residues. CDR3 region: CASSAGQIGSPLHF. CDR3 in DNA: TGTGCCAGTAGTGCCGGACAGATAGGTTCACCCCTCCACTTT.

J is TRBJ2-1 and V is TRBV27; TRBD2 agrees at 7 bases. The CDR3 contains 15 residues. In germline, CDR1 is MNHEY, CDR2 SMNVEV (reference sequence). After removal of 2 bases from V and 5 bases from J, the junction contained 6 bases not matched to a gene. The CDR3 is CASSLGGSSHNEQFF. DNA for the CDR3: TGTGCCAGCAGTTTAGGCGGGAGCAGTCACAATGAGCAGTTCTTC.

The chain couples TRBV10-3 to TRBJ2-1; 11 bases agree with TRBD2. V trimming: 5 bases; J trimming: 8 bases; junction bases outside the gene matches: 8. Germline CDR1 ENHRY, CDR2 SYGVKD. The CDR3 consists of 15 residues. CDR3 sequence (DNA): TGTGCCATCAGTTCAACTAGCGGGAGACATGATGAGCAGTTCTTC. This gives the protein CAISSTSGRHDEQFF.

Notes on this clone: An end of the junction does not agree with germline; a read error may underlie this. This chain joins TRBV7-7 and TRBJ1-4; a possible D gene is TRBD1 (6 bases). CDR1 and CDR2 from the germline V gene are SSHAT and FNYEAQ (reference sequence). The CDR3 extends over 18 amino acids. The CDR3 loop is CASSLEQGETLANEKLFF. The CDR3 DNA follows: TGTGCTAGCAGCTTAGAACAGGGTGAAACTCTGGCTAATGAAAAACTGTTTTTT.

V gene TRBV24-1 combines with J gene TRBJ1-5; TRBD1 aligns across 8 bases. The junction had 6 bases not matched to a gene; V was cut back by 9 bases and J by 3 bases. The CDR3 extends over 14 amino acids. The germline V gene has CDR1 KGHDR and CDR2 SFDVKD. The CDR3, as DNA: TGTGCCACCGGGGGACAGGCATACAATCAGCCCCAGCATTTT. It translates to CATGGQAYNQPQHF.

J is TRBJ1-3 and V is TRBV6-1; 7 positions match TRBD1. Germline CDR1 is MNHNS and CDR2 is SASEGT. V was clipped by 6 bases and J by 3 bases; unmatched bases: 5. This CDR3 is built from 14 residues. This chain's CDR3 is CASSPGDSGNTIYF. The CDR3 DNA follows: TGTGCCAGCAGCCCCGGGGACAGTGGAAACACCATATATTTT.

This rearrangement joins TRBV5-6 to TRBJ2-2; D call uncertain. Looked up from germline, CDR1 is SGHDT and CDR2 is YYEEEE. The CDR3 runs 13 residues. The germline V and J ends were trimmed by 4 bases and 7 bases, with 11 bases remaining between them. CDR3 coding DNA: TGTGCCAGCAGCGGGCTTAACGGCGGGGAGCTGTTTTTT. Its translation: CASSGLNGGELFF.

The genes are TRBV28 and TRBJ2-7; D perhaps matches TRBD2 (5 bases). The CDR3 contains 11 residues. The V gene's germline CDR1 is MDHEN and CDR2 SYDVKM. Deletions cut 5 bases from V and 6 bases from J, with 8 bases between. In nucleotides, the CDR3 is TGTGCCAGCAGTAGCCGGGGCGAGCAGTACTTC. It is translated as CASSSRGEQYF.

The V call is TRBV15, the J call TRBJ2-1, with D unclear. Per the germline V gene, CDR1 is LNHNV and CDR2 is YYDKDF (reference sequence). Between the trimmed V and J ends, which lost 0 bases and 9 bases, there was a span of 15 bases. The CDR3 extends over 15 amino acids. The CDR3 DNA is TGTGCCACCAGCAGAGATCGCCGGAGCCCCAGTGAGCAGTTCTTC. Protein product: CATSRDRRSPSEQFF.

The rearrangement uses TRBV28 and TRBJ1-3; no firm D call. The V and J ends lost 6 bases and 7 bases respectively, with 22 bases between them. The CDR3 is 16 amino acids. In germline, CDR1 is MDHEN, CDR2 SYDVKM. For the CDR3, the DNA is TGTGCCAGCAGAAAATCCCGGCGTGGAGGGCGCAACACCATATATTTT. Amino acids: CASRKSRRGGRNTIYF.

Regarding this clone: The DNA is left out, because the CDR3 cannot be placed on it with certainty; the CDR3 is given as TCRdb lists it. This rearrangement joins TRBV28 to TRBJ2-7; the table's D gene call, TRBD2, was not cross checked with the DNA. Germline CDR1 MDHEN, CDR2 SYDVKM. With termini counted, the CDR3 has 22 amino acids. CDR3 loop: CASPVTQKETHYEQYFGGEQYF.

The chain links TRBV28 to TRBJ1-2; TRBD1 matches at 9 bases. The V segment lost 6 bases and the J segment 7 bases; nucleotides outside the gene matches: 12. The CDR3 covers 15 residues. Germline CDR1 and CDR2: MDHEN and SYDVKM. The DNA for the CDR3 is TGTGCCAGCAGCAAAGAACAGGGGGCCCCGGGTGGCTACACCTTC. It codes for CASSKEQGAPGGYTF.

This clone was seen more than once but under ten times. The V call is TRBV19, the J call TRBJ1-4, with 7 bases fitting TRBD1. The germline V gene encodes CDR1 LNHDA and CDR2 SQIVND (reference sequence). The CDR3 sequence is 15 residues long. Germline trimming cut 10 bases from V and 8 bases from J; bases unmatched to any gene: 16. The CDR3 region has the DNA TGTGCCACCACTTTTAAGACAGGGTTGGGGGAAAAACTGTTTTTT. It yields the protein CATTFKTGLGEKLFF.

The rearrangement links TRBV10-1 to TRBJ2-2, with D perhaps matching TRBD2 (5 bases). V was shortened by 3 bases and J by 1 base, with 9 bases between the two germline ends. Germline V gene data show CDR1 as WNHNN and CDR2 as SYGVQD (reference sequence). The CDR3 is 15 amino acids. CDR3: CASSERGLNTGELFF. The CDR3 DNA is TGCGCCAGCAGTGAAAGAGGGTTGAACACCGGGGAGCTGTTTTTT.

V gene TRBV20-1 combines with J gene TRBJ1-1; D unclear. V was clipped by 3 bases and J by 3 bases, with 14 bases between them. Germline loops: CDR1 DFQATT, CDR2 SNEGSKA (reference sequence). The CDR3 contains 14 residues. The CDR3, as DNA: TGCAGTGCTAGTACTTGGCGGGAAGACACTGAAGCTTTCTTT. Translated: CSASTWREDTEAFF.

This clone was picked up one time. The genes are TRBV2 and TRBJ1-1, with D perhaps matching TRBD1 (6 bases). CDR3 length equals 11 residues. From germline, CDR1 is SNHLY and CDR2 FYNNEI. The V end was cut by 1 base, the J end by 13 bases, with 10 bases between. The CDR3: CASSEDRVGFF. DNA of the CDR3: TGTGCCAGCAGTGAAGACAGGGTTGGTTTCTTT.

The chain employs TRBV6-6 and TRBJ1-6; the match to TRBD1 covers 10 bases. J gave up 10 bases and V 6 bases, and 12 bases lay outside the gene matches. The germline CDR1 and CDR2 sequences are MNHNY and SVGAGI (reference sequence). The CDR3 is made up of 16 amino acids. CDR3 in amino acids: CASSQSPGTGVSPLHF. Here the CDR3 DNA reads TGTGCCAGCAGCCAATCGCCGGGGACAGGGGTGTCACCCCTCCACTTT.

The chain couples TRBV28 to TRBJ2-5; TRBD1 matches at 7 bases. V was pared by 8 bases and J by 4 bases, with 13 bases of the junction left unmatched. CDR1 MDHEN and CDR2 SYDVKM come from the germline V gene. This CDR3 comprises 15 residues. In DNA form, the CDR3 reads TGTGCCAGCTCTGTTATCAGGGGGTCCAGAGAGACCCAGTACTTC. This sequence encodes CASSVIRGSRETQYF.